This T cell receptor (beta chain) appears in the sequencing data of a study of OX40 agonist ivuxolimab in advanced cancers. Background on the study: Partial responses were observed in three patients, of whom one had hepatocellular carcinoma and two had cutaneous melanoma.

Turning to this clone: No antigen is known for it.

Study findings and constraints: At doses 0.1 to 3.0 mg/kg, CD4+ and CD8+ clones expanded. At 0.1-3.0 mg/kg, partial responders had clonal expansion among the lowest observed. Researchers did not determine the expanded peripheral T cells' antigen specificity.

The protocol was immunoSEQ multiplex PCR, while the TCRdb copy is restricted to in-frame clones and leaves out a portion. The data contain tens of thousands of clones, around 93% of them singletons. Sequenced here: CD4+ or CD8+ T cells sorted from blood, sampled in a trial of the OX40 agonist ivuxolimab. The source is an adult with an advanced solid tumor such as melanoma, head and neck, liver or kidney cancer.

CDR3 region: CASSPAGHNQPQHF. The CDR3 nucleotides are TGTGCCAGCTCCCCCGCAGGGCACAATCAGCCCCAGCATTTT. The chain couples TRBV18 to TRBJ1-5; maybe TRBD1 (5 bases). Germline V gives CDR1 KGHSH, CDR2 LQKENI. The germline V and J ends were trimmed by 6 bases and 3 bases, with 12 bases remaining between them. The CDR3 length is 14 residues.